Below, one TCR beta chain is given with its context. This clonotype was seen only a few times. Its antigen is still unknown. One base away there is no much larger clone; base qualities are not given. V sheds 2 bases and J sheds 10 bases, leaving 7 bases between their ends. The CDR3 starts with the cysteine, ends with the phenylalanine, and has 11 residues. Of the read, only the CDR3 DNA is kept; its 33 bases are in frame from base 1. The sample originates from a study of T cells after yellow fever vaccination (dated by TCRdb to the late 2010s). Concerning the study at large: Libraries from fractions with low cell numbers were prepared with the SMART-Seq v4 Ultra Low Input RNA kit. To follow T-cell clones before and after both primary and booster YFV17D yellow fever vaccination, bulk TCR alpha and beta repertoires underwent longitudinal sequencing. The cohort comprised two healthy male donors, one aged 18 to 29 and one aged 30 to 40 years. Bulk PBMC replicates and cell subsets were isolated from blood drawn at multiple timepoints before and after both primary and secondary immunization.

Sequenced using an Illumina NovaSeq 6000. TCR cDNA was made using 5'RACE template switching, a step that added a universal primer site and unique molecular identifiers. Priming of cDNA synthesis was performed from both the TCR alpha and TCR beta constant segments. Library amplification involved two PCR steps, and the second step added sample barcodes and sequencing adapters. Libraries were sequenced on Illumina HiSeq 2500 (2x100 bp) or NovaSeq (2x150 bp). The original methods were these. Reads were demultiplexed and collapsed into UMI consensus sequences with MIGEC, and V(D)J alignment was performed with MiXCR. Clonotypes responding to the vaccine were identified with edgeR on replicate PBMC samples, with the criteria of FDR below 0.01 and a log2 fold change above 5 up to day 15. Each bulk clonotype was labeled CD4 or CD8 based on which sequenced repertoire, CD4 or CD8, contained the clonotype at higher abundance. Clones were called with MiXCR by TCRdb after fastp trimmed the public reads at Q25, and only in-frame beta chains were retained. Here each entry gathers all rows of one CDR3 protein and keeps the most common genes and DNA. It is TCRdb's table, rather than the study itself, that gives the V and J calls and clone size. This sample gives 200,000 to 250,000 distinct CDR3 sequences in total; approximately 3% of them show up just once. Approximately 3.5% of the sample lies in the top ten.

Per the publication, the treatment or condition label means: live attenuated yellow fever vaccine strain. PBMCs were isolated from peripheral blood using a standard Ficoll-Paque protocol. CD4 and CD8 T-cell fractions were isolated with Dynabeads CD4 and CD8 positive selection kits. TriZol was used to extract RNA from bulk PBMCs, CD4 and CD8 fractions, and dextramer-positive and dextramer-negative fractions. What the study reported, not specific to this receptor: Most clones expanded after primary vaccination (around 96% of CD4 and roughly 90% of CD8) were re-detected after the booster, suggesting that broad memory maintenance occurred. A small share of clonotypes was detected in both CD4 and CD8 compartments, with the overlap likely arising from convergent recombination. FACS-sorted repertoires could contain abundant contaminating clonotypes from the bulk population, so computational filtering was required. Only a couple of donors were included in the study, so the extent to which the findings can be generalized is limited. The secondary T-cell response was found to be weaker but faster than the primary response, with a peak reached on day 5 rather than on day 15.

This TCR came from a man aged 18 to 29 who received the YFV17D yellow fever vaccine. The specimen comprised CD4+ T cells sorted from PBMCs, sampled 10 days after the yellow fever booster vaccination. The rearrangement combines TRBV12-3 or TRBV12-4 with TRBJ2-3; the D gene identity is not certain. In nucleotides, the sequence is TGTGCCAGCAGTTTACAGTTTTCGCAGTATTTT. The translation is CASSLQFSQYF.